The rows below give T cell receptor beta chains drawn from one sample of a study of blood T cell repertoires in COVID-19. Profiling relied on immunoSEQ multiplex PCR, and the TCRdb table lists in-frame clones only, not all of them. The sample contains 170,000 or so clones, around 77% of which appear only once. What was sequenced was peripheral blood. Receptors were obtained from a man between 65 and 79 years old with active or convalescent COVID-19. The CDR3 runs from the conserved cysteine through the conserved F or W. Each record gives: V gene, D gene, J gene, clone size, CDR3 protein, CDR3 DNA. The D gene is left open where the match is weak. Clone size is stated in some rows and not others, as once, few, many or a class when expanded.

V gene: TRBV6-6
D gene: TRBD1
J gene: TRBJ1-1
clone size: -
CDR3 protein: CASRATGYGGEAFF
CDR3 DNA: TGTGCCAGCAGGGCGACAGGGTACGGCGGTGAAGCTTTCTTT

V gene: TRBV6-5
D gene: TRBD1
J gene: TRBJ2-7
clone size: -
CDR3 protein: CASSSQGAGYEQYF
CDR3 DNA: TGTGCCAGCAGTTCCCAGGGGGCGGGCTACGAGCAGTACTTC

V gene: TRBV7-3
D gene: TRBD1
J gene: TRBJ1-2
clone size: -
CDR3 protein: CASSLGQGYGYTF
CDR3 DNA: TGTGCCAGCAGCCTAGGACAGGGCTATGGCTACACCTTC

V gene: TRBV5-1
D gene: -
J gene: TRBJ2-3
clone size: -
CDR3 protein: CASSLIPGVSSTDTQYF
CDR3 DNA: TGCGCCAGCAGCTTGATTCCGGGAGTTTCTAGCACAGATACGCAGTATTTT

V gene: TRBV14
D gene: -
J gene: TRBJ1-2
clone size: few
CDR3 protein: CASSRASNYGYTF
CDR3 DNA: TGTGCCAGCAGCCGGGCCTCTAACTATGGCTACACCTTC

V gene: TRBV6-5
D gene: -
J gene: TRBJ2-5
clone size: -
CDR3 protein: CASSHTPGEKETQYF
CDR3 DNA: TGTGCCAGCAGCCACACTCCCGGGGAAAAGGAGACCCAGTACTTC

V gene: TRBV5-4
D gene: TRBD1
J gene: TRBJ1-5
clone size: -
CDR3 protein: CASSQDRGGQPQHF
CDR3 DNA: TGTGCCAGCAGCCAAGACAGGGGAGGACAGCCCCAGCATTTT

V gene: TRBV6-6
D gene: TRBD1
J gene: TRBJ2-5
clone size: -
CDR3 protein: CASSRTGEETQYF
CDR3 DNA: TGTGCCAGCAGTCGTACAGGGGAGGAGACCCAGTACTTC

V gene: TRBV10-3
D gene: -
J gene: TRBJ1-2
clone size: -
CDR3 protein: CAISGGSNYGYTF
CDR3 DNA: TGTGCCATCAGTGGTGGCTCTAACTATGGCTACACCTTC

V gene: TRBV5-1
D gene: -
J gene: TRBJ1-5
clone size: -
CDR3 protein: CASSLGYSNQPQHF
CDR3 DNA: TGCGCCAGCAGCTTGGGTTATAGCAATCAGCCCCAGCATTTT

V gene: TRBV2
D gene: TRBD2
J gene: TRBJ2-1
clone size: -
CDR3 protein: CASRKTSGGAEQFF
CDR3 DNA: TGTGCCAGCAGGAAAACTAGCGGGGGGGCTGAGCAGTTCTTC

V gene: TRBV20-1
D gene: -
J gene: TRBJ1-1
clone size: -
CDR3 protein: CSASGGGHTEAFF
CDR3 DNA: TGCAGTGCTAGTGGCGGGGGCCACACTGAAGCTTTCTTT

V gene: TRBV29-1
D gene: TRBD1
J gene: TRBJ1-4
clone size: -
CDR3 protein: CSVQGTGLANEKLFF
CDR3 DNA: TGCAGCGTTCAAGGGACAGGACTCGCTAATGAAAAACTGTTTTTT

V gene: TRBV5-1
D gene: -
J gene: TRBJ1-1
clone size: -
CDR3 protein: CASSPVESSTEAFF
CDR3 DNA: TGCGCCAGCAGCCCCGTTGAGAGTTCTACTGAAGCTTTCTTT

V gene: TRBV11-3
D gene: -
J gene: TRBJ1-1
clone size: -
CDR3 protein: CASSATGTTEAFF
CDR3 DNA: TGTGCCAGCAGCGCCACAGGGACCACTGAAGCTTTCTTT

V gene: TRBV7-6
D gene: -
J gene: TRBJ1-5
clone size: -
CDR3 protein: CASSPQGREPQHF
CDR3 DNA: TGTGCCAGCAGCCCACAGGGCCGGGAGCCCCAGCATTTT

V gene: TRBV7-9
D gene: TRBD1
J gene: TRBJ2-3
clone size: -
CDR3 protein: CASSGTGSTDTQYF
CDR3 DNA: TGTGCCAGCAGCGGGACAGGGAGTACAGATACGCAGTATTTT

V gene: TRBV10-3
D gene: TRBD2
J gene: TRBJ2-7
clone size: few
CDR3 protein: CATGTGLAHLSYEQYF
CDR3 DNA: TGTGCCACCGGAACGGGACTAGCACACCTATCCTACGAGCAGTACTTC

V gene: TRBV19
D gene: -
J gene: TRBJ1-1
clone size: -
CDR3 protein: CASSTGIDTEAFF
CDR3 DNA: TGTGCCAGTAGTACGGGTATCGACACTGAAGCTTTCTTT

V gene: TRBV5-8
D gene: TRBD2
J gene: TRBJ2-3
clone size: -
CDR3 protein: CASTLGLESTDTQYF
CDR3 DNA: TGTGCCAGCACCCTGGGACTAGAAAGCACAGATACGCAGTATTTT

V gene: TRBV9
D gene: -
J gene: TRBJ2-5
clone size: -
CDR3 protein: CASSDPGETQYF
CDR3 DNA: TGTGCCAGCAGCGACCCCGGGGAGACCCAGTACTTC

V gene: TRBV10-3
D gene: TRBD1
J gene: TRBJ1-2
clone size: -
CDR3 protein: CAISEFQGDGYTF
CDR3 DNA: TGTGCCATCAGTGAGTTTCAGGGGGATGGCTACACCTTC

V gene: TRBV12-3/TRBV12-4
D gene: TRBD2
J gene: TRBJ2-1
clone size: once
CDR3 protein: CASKSGRFNEQFF
CDR3 DNA: TGTGCCAGCAAAAGCGGGAGATTTAATGAGCAGTTCTTC

V gene: TRBV7-2
D gene: TRBD1
J gene: TRBJ1-2
clone size: -
CDR3 protein: CASSIEDRVYGYTF
CDR3 DNA: TGTGCCAGCAGCATCGAGGACAGGGTCTATGGCTACACCTTC

V gene: TRBV5-8
D gene: -
J gene: TRBJ1-2
clone size: -
CDR3 protein: CASSRLEQIYGYTF
CDR3 DNA: TGTGCCAGCAGCCGGCTGGAACAGATATATGGCTACACCTTC

V gene: TRBV5-1
D gene: TRBD1
J gene: TRBJ2-2
clone size: -
CDR3 protein: CASSFGTGGVTGELFF
CDR3 DNA: TGCGCCAGCAGCTTCGGGACAGGGGGCGTGACCGGGGAGCTGTTTTTT

V gene: TRBV6-6
D gene: TRBD1
J gene: TRBJ1-1
clone size: -
CDR3 protein: CASRTGQGTEAFF
CDR3 DNA: TGTGCCAGCAGAACTGGACAGGGAACTGAAGCTTTCTTT

V gene: TRBV6-6
D gene: TRBD1
J gene: TRBJ1-2
clone size: -
CDR3 protein: CASRPTGTGLYGYTF
CDR3 DNA: TGTGCCAGCAGGCCCACCGGGACAGGGCTCTATGGCTACACCTTC

V gene: TRBV2
D gene: -
J gene: TRBJ2-2
clone size: -
CDR3 protein: CASSGRGNTGELFF
CDR3 DNA: TGTGCCAGCAGTGGTAGGGGGAACACCGGGGAGCTGTTTTTT

V gene: TRBV6-2/TRBV6-3
D gene: TRBD2
J gene: TRBJ2-5
clone size: -
CDR3 protein: CASSPLGTSLKTQYF
CDR3 DNA: TGTGCCAGCAGTCCCCTTGGGACTAGTTTAAAGACCCAGTACTTC

V gene: TRBV5-4
D gene: TRBD2
J gene: TRBJ2-5
clone size: -
CDR3 protein: CASSLGGGAGETQYF
CDR3 DNA: TGTGCCAGCAGCTTGGGCGGGGGGGCAGGAGAGACCCAGTACTTC

V gene: TRBV15
D gene: TRBD2
J gene: TRBJ2-2
clone size: -
CDR3 protein: CATSRGTSGGFFTGELFF
CDR3 DNA: TGTGCCACCAGCAGAGGGACTAGCGGGGGCTTTTTCACCGGGGAGCTGTTTTTT

V gene: TRBV6-5
D gene: -
J gene: TRBJ1-2
clone size: -
CDR3 protein: CASSPQGSSNYGYTF
CDR3 DNA: TGTGCCAGCAGTCCACAGGGATCCTCTAACTATGGCTACACCTTC

V gene: TRBV19
D gene: -
J gene: TRBJ1-2
clone size: once
CDR3 protein: CASSARTVTNYGYTF
CDR3 DNA: TGTGCCAGTAGTGCCCGGACAGTGACTAACTATGGCTACACCTTC

V gene: TRBV5-1
D gene: TRBD1
J gene: TRBJ1-3
clone size: -
CDR3 protein: CASSLDGQGANGNTIYF
CDR3 DNA: TGCGCCAGCAGCTTGGACGGACAGGGGGCCAACGGAAACACCATATATTTT

V gene: TRBV10-1
D gene: TRBD1
J gene: TRBJ2-1
clone size: -
CDR3 protein: CASSPGQGYNEQFF
CDR3 DNA: TGCGCCAGCAGTCCGGGACAGGGCTACAATGAGCAGTTCTTC

V gene: TRBV23-1
D gene: -
J gene: TRBJ2-7
clone size: few
CDR3 protein: CASLGGHGSYEQYF
CDR3 DNA: TGCGCCAGCCTCGGCGGACATGGATCCTACGAGCAGTACTTC

V gene: TRBV15
D gene: TRBD2
J gene: TRBJ2-3
clone size: -
CDR3 protein: CATSTPRGTSASLRSDTQYF
CDR3 DNA: TGTGCCACCAGCACCCCCCGGGGAACTAGCGCCTCATTAAGGTCAGATACGCAGTATTTT

V gene: TRBV14
D gene: -
J gene: TRBJ1-1
clone size: -
CDR3 protein: CASSPWTSNTEAFF
CDR3 DNA: TGTGCCAGCAGCCCTTGGACATCGAACACTGAAGCTTTCTTT

V gene: TRBV2
D gene: -
J gene: TRBJ2-5
clone size: -
CDR3 protein: CASSEGGEQETQYF
CDR3 DNA: TGTGCCAGCAGTGAAGGGGGGGAGCAAGAGACCCAGTACTTC

V gene: TRBV4-1
D gene: -
J gene: TRBJ2-7
clone size: -
CDR3 protein: CASSQDRSYEQYF
CDR3 DNA: TGCGCCAGCAGCCAGGACAGAAGCTACGAGCAGTACTTC

V gene: TRBV30
D gene: TRBD1
J gene: TRBJ2-4
clone size: -
CDR3 protein: CAWSLGQRNIQYF
CDR3 DNA: TGTGCCTGGAGTCTGGGACAGAGGAACATTCAGTACTTC

V gene: TRBV30
D gene: TRBD1
J gene: TRBJ1-2
clone size: -
CDR3 protein: CAWMGPGTGVYGYTF
CDR3 DNA: TGTGCCTGGATGGGTCCCGGGACAGGGGTTTACGGCTACACCTTC

V gene: TRBV7-3
D gene: -
J gene: TRBJ1-2
clone size: -
CDR3 protein: CASSSLGGDYGYTF
CDR3 DNA: TGTGCCAGCAGCTCCTTGGGAGGGGACTATGGCTACACCTTC

V gene: TRBV2
D gene: -
J gene: TRBJ1-3
clone size: few
CDR3 protein: CASSELFIRDSRNTIYF
CDR3 DNA: TGTGCCAGCAGTGAATTATTCATTCGCGACAGTCGAAACACCATATATTTT

V gene: TRBV9
D gene: -
J gene: TRBJ2-6
clone size: once
CDR3 protein: CASSAKPGRRGGSGANVLTF
CDR3 DNA: TGTGCCAGCAGCGCCAAACCGGGACGGAGGGGGGGTTCTGGGGCCAACGTCCTGACTTTC

V gene: TRBV4-2
D gene: TRBD1
J gene: TRBJ1-4
clone size: few
CDR3 protein: CASSQDQDRVLEKLFF
CDR3 DNA: TGTGCCAGCAGCCAAGATCAGGACAGGGTACTTGAAAAACTGTTTTTT

V gene: TRBV29-1
D gene: -
J gene: TRBJ2-7
clone size: many
CDR3 protein: CSAEQRAYPSYEQYF
CDR3 DNA: TGCAGCGCCGAACAGCGGGCCTACCCATCCTACGAGCAGTACTTC

V gene: TRBV20-1
D gene: TRBD2
J gene: TRBJ2-1
clone size: -
CDR3 protein: CSASTSGRLGSSYNEQFF
CDR3 DNA: TGCAGTGCTAGTACTAGCGGGAGGCTGGGGAGCTCCTACAATGAGCAGTTCTTC

V gene: TRBV2
D gene: -
J gene: TRBJ1-3
clone size: -
CDR3 protein: CASTGYSGNTIYF
CDR3 DNA: TGTGCCAGCACGGGGTACTCTGGAAACACCATATATTTT